This TCR beta chain was recorded in a study of cytomegalovirus exposure and HLA in healthy donors listed by TCRdb under 2017. For the study in its entirety: The 700 or so repertoires of the first cohort and the 95 to 150 validation repertoires were produced on the same platform, according to a later analysis. The study aimed to test whether signatures of past pathogen exposure could be identified by cataloging public T cell receptors. Besides the first cohort of under 700 subjects, a separate validation cohort made up of 120 or so different subjects was used. High-throughput TCR immunosequencing, statistical association of individual TCRs with disease status, and machine learning were combined to predict cytomegalovirus infection status.

Sequences SGDLS (CDR1) and YYNGEE (CDR2) are obtained from the germline V gene. V is shortened by 5 bases, J by 1 base, and the region joining them spans 12 bases. The cysteine opens and the phenylalanine closes a CDR3 of 14 amino acids. CDR3 DNA is the only sequence kept; it has 42 bases, read in frame from the first base. Receptor libraries were prepared by the immunoSEQ multiplex PCR assay. In the original analysis: A statistical classification framework was developed to diagnose cytomegalovirus status using the catalog of TCR beta chain sequences. The source is immuneACCESS, and TCRdb retained only in-frame sequences with V and J called. Part of the clones is not carried over; for the studies checked, unresolved V genes explain less than half of this, and the remainder is unexplained. The DNA was the basis for D and trimming; V, J and clone size are from that table. Here the sample has about 140,000 clones; almost 85% occur a single time. The top ten clonotypes cover roughly 30% of the sample.

The study at large found these results: Cytomegalovirus status was reported to be diagnosed by the classifier with high specificity and sensitivity in both the original and validation cohorts. The validation cohort had no HLA typing available for a later analysis, so co-occurrence within that cohort was assessed over all 120 or so repertoires. In vitro tests confirmed that a few of the cytomegalovirus-associated TCR beta chains recognize cytomegalovirus antigens. In a later analysis, TCRs clustered in the first cohort were found to also tend to co-occur in the 130 or so validation repertoires, with approximately 95% of cluster scores above 0. A total of 150 or so TCR beta chains were listed by the study as associated with cytomegalovirus. Most TCR sequences were observed very rarely across donors, whereas some public TCRs were present in many individuals. The authors suggested that the approach could potentially be generalized to other disease states and immunological phenotypes.

The donors belonged to the validation cohort of over a hundred subjects, which was separate from the 666-subject first cohort. Worth noting for this clone: Its antigen specificity is not known. No clone much larger than this one lies a single base away; base qualities are absent.

Recombination joined TRBV9 with TRBJ1-1, with no reliable assignment of the D segment. Sequencing was carried out using PBMCs. The TCR was taken from a man aged 25-45 years in good health and CMV-seropositive. The CDR3 reads CASRLGGGNTEAFF. The DNA reads as follows: TGTGCCAGCAGATTGGGAGGAGGGAACACTGAAGCTTTCTTT.